Sequencing of this T cell receptor beta chain was carried out in a study of PD-1 blockade in mismatch repair-deficient tumors. General study findings and limits: Tumor-resident clones, often undetectable pretreatment in blood, expanded then contracted after pembrolizumab.

Every patient had mismatch repair deficiency by PCR or immunohistochemistry. TCR sequencing covered a few patients who responded to pembrolizumab. Generated by immunoSEQ multiplex PCR, the TCRdb table keeps only in-frame clones and is missing some. The sample includes 120,000 or so clones, roughly nine tenths of them seen just once. Note on this clone: Its antigen is unknown.

V gave up 2 bases and J gave up 4 bases; unmatched junction bases: 8. The CDR3 totals 16 residues. Germline V lookup: CDR1 SGHDN, CDR2 FVKESK. This clonotype was obtained from an adult with mismatch repair-deficient cancer. Sequenced material: peripheral blood, taken 44 weeks after starting pembrolizumab. The rearrangement links TRBV14 to TRBJ1-2; 9 bases fit TRBD1. CDR3 sequence: CASSQFTGGVPYGYTF. DNA for the CDR3: TGTGCCAGCAGCCAATTCACAGGGGGCGTCCCCTATGGCTACACCTTC.